A single sample is the source of the 19 T cell receptor beta chains below, sequenced in a study of OX40 agonist ivuxolimab in advanced cancers. Using immunoSEQ multiplex PCR, the repertoire was profiled, and TCRdb retains in-frame clones only, with some absent. Here the sample spans about 58,000 clones, over 70% being singletons. The sequences come from CD4+ or CD8+ T cells sorted from blood, collected in a trial of the OX40 agonist ivuxolimab. These TCRs come from an adult with an advanced solid tumor such as melanoma, head and neck, liver or kidney cancer.

This chain uses TRBV19 with TRBJ2-1, with 14 bases lining up with TRBD2. This CDR3 is 20 amino acids long. Germline trimming cut 5 bases from V and 1 base from J; bases unmatched to any gene: 13. CDR1 LNHDA and CDR2 SQIVND come from the germline V gene (reference sequence). CDR3 DNA sequence: TGTGCCAGTAGTTGGGACTATCCGGGACTAGCGGGAGATTCCTACAATGAGCAGTTCTTC. It yields the protein CASSWDYPGLAGDSYNEQFF.

The chain joins TRBV28 to TRBJ1-2; 10 bases match TRBD1. Per germline, CDR1 MDHEN and CDR2 SYDVKM. CDR3 length: 15 residues. Germline trimming cut 8 bases from V and 3 bases from J; bases unmatched to any gene: 9. Here the CDR3 reads CASQGQGEIYYGYTF. The CDR3 DNA reads as TGTGCCAGCCAAGGACAGGGGGAAATCTACTATGGCTACACCTTC.

This chain connects TRBV29-1 to TRBJ2-7, with D perhaps given as TRBD1 or TRBD2 (5 bases each). Trimming stripped 6 bases from V and 7 bases from J, with 13 bases between. Per germline, CDR1 SQVTM and CDR2 ANQGSEA. The CDR3 is made up of 11 amino acids. The CDR3 sequence is CSVRVGGEQYF. Written as DNA, the CDR3 is TGCAGCGTCAGGGTTGGAGGAGAGCAGTACTTC.

In DNA, the CDR3 is TGTGCCAGCAGCTTAGGGCAGGGGAAGAGTGGCTACACCTTC. The encoded protein is CASSLGQGKSGYTF. The V and J genes are TRBV7-6 and TRBJ1-2, with TRBD1 as a possible D gene (6 bases). The V gene lost 1 base and the J gene lost 7 bases, with 13 bases spanning the gap. Germline V lookup: CDR1 SGHVS, CDR2 FNYEAQ. This CDR3 is 14 amino acids long.

The genes are TRBV28 and TRBJ2-3; tentatively, D is TRBD2 (6 bases). V was trimmed by 7 bases and J by 0 bases, leaving 8 bases between them. The length of the CDR3 is 13 residues. Germline CDR1 and CDR2: MDHEN and SYDVKM. The CDR3 here is CASIGSSTDTQYF. DNA of the CDR3: TGTGCCAGCATCGGGAGCAGCACAGATACGCAGTATTTT.

V is TRBV5-6 and J is TRBJ1-2, with 7 positions matching TRBD1. CDR1 SGHDT and CDR2 YYEEEE come from the germline V gene. This CDR3 has 14 amino acids. J gave up 4 bases and V 0 bases, and 3 bases lay outside the gene matches. Here the CDR3 reads CASSLAKGAYGYTF. The DNA of the CDR3 is TGTGCCAGCAGCTTGGCCAAGGGGGCCTATGGCTACACCTTC.

This clone was found once. For the CDR3, the DNA is TGTGCCAGCAGTTACAATGGCGTCGAAGAGACCCAGTACTTC. It specifies CASSYNGVEETQYF. The chain has TRBV6-5 and TRBJ2-5, with no clear D. The CDR3 loop spans 14 amino acids. The V end lost 2 bases, the J end lost 3 bases, and 10 bases lay between the germline ends. Looked up from germline, CDR1 is MNHEY and CDR2 is SVGAGI.

In this sample, this clone turned up a few times. The V call is TRBV6-1, the J call TRBJ2-3; 8 nucleotides line up with TRBD1. The V and J ends lost 6 bases and 3 bases, in that order; junction bases with no gene match: 5. CDR1 is MNHNS and CDR2 is SASEGT in the germline V gene. The CDR3 is 14 amino acids. CDR3 region: CASSQGAGTDTQYF. The CDR3 DNA reads TGTGCCAGCAGCCAGGGGGCGGGAACAGATACGCAGTATTTT.

The V call is TRBV7-9, the J call TRBJ2-1; D is unclear. Germline V gene lookup returns CDR1 SEHNR and CDR2 FQNEAQ (reference sequence). V lost 2 bases, J lost 9 bases, and 5 bases lay in between. CDR3 length equals 11 residues. This chain's CDR3 is CASSLSLEQFF. CDR3 in DNA: TGTGCCAGCAGCTTATCACTTGAGCAGTTCTTC.

This chain connects TRBV19 to TRBJ2-2; 12 nucleotides line up with TRBD2. V shed 5 bases and J 6 bases; nucleotides not matched to a gene: 7. The CDR3 covers 16 residues. The germline V gene has CDR1 LNHDA and CDR2 SQIVND (reference sequence). The CDR3 reads CASSPRLAGEAGELFF. The CDR3 DNA reads TGTGCCAGTAGTCCGCGACTAGCGGGAGAGGCCGGGGAGCTGTTTTTT.

The chain joins TRBV18 to TRBJ2-1; 7 nucleotides match TRBD1. In germline, CDR1 is KGHSH, CDR2 LQKENI. The CDR3 sequence is 14 residues long. V was clipped by 4 bases and J by 0 bases; unmatched bases: 0. CDR3 in amino acids: CASSRDSSYNEQFF. In nucleotides, the CDR3 is TGTGCCAGCTCACGGGACAGCTCCTACAATGAGCAGTTCTTC.

V gene TRBV28 combines with J gene TRBJ2-3; 11 bases fit TRBD2. V shed 5 bases, J shed 5 bases, and the junction held 6 bases outside the gene matches. Germline V gives CDR1 MDHEN, CDR2 SYDVKM. CDR3 length: 15 residues. This chain's CDR3 is CASSLAGGPQDTQYF. The CDR3 bases are TGTGCCAGCAGTCTAGCGGGAGGCCCTCAAGATACGCAGTATTTT.

This clone was recorded a few times. This chain connects TRBV2 to TRBJ1-5; perhaps TRBD1 as D (5 bases). The length of the CDR3 is 17 residues. Germline loops: CDR1 SNHLY, CDR2 FYNNEI. Trimming left V 5 bases short and J 0 bases short, with 17 bases between. The CDR3 DNA reads as TGTGCCAGCAGTTACGCCGGGACTCGTAATAGCAATCAGCCCCAGCATTTT. Its protein is CASSYAGTRNSNQPQHF.

The chain links TRBV30 to TRBJ2-7; 9 nucleotides line up with TRBD1. The V gene's germline CDR1 is GTSNPN and CDR2 SVGIG (reference sequence). The CDR3 contains 16 residues. J gave up 3 bases and V 3 bases, and 12 bases lay outside the gene matches. CDR3 sequence: CAWRLTGGGRGYEQYF. CDR3 nucleotide sequence: TGTGCCTGGAGGCTAACAGGGGGCGGCCGGGGCTACGAGCAGTACTTC.

The chain has TRBV18 and TRBJ1-2; 7 nucleotides align to TRBD1. The CDR3 loop spans 15 amino acids. The junction had 4 bases not matched to a gene; V was cut back by 1 base and J by 2 bases. The germline gives CDR1 KGHSH, CDR2 LQKENI. CDR3 sequence reads: CASSPQTQGNYGYTF. CDR3 DNA sequence: TGTGCCAGCTCACCACAGACACAGGGGAACTATGGCTACACCTTC.

The rearrangement links TRBV5-1 to TRBJ2-7, with 11 bases lining up with TRBD2. Germline V gives CDR1 SGHRS, CDR2 YFSETQ. V dropped 5 bases and J dropped 0; count of bases not matched to a gene: 1. The CDR3 is 14 amino acids. The CDR3, as DNA: TGCGCCAGCAGGCTAGCGGGAGGCTCCTACGAGCAGTACTTC. This encodes CASRLAGGSYEQYF.

The gene calls are TRBV9 and TRBJ2-1; weak D call: TRBD1 (5 bases). Germline V gene sequence: CDR1 SGDLS, CDR2 YYNGEE. The CDR3 consists of 15 residues. The V gene lost 0 bases and the J gene lost 0 bases, with 7 bases spanning the gap. CDR3 nucleotides: TGTGCCAGCAGCGTAGTAGGGGACTCCTACAATGAGCAGTTCTTC. Translated, it gives CASSVVGDSYNEQFF.

The chain recombines TRBV9 with TRBJ2-7; D may correspond to TRBD1 or TRBD2 (5 bases each). Deletions cut 4 bases from V and 6 bases from J, with 23 bases between. Per the germline V gene, CDR1 is SGDLS and CDR2 is YYNGEE. This CDR3 spans 16 amino acids. As DNA, the CDR3 is TGTGCCAGCAGCCCGGGACCCCTTTTCTTCAGCGGCGAGCAGTACTTC. Translated, it gives CASSPGPLFFSGEQYF.

Details on this clone: The same CDR3 arises from other DNA sequences in this sample as well. The chain links TRBV18 to TRBJ1-2; D uncertain. V lost 0 bases and J lost 7, with 12 bases in between. CDR1 and CDR2 (germline): KGHSH, LQKENI. The CDR3 sequence is 14 residues long. The CDR3 nucleotides are TGTGCCAGCTCACCACCGGAGGGTTCCGGTGGCTACACCTTC. Translated: CASSPPEGSGGYTF.